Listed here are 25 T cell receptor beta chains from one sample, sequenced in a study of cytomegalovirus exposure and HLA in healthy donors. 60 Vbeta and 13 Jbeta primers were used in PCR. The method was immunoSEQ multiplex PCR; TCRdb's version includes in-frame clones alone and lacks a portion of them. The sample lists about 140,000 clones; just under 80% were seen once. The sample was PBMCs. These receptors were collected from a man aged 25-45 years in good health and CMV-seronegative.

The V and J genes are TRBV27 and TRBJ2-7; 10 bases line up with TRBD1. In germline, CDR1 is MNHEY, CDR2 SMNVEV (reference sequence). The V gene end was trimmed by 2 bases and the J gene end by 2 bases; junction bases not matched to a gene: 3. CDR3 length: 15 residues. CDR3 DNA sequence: TGTGCCAGCAGTTTAGGGACAGGGGCGACCTACGAGCAGTACTTC. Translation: CASSLGTGATYEQYF.

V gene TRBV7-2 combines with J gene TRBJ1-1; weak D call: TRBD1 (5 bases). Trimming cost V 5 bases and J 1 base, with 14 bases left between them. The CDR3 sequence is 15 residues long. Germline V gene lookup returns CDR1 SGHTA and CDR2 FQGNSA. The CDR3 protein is CASSQRPGQNTEAFF. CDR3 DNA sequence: TGTGCCAGCAGCCAGCGCCCCGGACAGAACACTGAAGCTTTCTTT.

CDR3 sequence reads: CASSLGLAGGGEQYF. CDR3 nucleotide sequence: TGTGCCAGCAGTTTGGGGCTAGCGGGAGGGGGCGAGCAGTACTTC. The rearrangement uses TRBV27 and TRBJ2-7; 12 nucleotides match TRBD2. Germline CDR1 is MNHEY and CDR2 is SMNVEV (reference sequence). V shed 3 bases, J shed 6 bases, and the junction held 6 bases outside the gene matches. The CDR3 length is 15 residues.

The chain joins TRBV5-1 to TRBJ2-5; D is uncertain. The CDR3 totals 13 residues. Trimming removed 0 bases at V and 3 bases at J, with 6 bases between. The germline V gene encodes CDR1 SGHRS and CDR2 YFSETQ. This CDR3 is CASSLGRKETQYF. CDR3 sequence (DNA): TGCGCCAGCAGCTTGGGCAGGAAAGAGACCCAGTACTTC.

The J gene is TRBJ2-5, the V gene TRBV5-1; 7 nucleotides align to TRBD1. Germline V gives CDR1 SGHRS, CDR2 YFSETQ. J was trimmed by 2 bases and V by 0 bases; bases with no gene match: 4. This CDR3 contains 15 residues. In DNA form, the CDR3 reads TGCGCCAGCAGCTTGGTGTACAGGGGACAAGAGACCCAGTACTTC. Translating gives CASSLVYRGQETQYF.

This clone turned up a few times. The CDR3 protein is CASSGRQGAQEGHGYTF. CDR3 nucleotide sequence: TGTGCCAGCAGTGGCAGACAGGGGGCGCAAGAGGGGCATGGCTACACCTTC. V is TRBV27 and J is TRBJ1-2, with 10 bases fitting TRBD1. There are 17 residues in the CDR3. The V and J ends lost 5 bases and 6 bases, in that order; junction bases with no gene match: 15. The germline V gene has CDR1 MNHEY and CDR2 SMNVEV (reference sequence).

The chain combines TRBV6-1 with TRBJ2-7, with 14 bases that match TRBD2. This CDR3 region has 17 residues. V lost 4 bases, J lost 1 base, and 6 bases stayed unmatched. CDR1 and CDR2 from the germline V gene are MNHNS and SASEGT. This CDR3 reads CASSVRTSGGTSYEQYF. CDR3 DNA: TGTGCCAGCAGTGTACGGACTAGCGGGGGGACGTCCTACGAGCAGTACTTC.

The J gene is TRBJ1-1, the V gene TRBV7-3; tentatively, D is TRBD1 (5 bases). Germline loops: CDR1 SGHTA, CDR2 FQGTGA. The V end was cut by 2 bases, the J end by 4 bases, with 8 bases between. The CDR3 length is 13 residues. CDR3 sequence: CASSLGGGTEAFF. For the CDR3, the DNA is TGTGCCAGCAGCTTAGGGGGAGGCACTGAAGCTTTCTTT.

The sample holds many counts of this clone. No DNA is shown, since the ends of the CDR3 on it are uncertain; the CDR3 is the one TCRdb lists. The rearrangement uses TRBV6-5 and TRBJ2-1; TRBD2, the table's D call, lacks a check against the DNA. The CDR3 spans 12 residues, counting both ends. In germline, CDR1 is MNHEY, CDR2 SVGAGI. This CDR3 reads CASSWAGGSKFF.

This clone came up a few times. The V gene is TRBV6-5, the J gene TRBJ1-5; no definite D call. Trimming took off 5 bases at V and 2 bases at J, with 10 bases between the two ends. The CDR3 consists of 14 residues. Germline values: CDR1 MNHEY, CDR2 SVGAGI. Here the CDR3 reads CASSPGLGNQPQHF. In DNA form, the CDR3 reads TGTGCCAGCAGTCCCGGGTTGGGCAATCAGCCCCAGCATTTT.

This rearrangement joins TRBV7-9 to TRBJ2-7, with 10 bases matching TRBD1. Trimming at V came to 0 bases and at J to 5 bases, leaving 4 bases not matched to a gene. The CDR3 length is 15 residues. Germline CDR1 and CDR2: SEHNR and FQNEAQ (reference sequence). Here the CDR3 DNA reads TGTGCCAGCAGCTTAGCGAGCGGGACAGGGGACGAGCAGTACTTC. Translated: CASSLASGTGDEQYF.

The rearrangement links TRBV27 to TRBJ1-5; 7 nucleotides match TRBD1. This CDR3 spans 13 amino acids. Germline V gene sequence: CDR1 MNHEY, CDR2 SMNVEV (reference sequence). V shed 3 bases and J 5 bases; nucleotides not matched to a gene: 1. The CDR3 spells CASSFDRDQPQHF. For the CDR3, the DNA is TGTGCCAGCAGTTTCGACAGGGATCAGCCCCAGCATTTT.

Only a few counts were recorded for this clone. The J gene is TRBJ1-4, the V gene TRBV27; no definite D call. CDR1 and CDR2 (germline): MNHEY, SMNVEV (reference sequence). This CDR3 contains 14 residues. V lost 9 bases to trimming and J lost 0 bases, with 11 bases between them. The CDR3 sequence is CASGSFATNEKLFF. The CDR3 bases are TGTGCCAGTGGCTCTTTTGCAACTAATGAAAAACTGTTTTTT.

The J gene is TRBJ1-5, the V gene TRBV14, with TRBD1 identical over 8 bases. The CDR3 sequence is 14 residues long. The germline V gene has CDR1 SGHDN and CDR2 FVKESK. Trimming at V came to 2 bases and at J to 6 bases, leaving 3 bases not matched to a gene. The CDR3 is CASSQTDRAQPQHF. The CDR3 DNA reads TGTGCCAGCAGCCAAACGGACAGGGCTCAGCCCCAGCATTTT.

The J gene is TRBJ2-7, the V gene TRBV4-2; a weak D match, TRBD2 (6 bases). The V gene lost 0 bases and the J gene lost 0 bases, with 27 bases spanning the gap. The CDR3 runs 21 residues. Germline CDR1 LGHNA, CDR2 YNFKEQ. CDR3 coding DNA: TGTGCCAGCAGCCAAGACCCTCATTGGCGGGGACTCGCCTCAAGCTCCTACGAGCAGTACTTC. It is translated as CASSQDPHWRGLASSSYEQYF.

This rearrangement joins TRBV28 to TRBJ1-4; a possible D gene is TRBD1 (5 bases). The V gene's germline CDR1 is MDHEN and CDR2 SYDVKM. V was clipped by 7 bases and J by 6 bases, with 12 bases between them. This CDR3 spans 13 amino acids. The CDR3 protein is CASTGGAHEKLFF. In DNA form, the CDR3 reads TGTGCCAGCACCGGGGGAGCTCATGAAAAACTGTTTTTT.

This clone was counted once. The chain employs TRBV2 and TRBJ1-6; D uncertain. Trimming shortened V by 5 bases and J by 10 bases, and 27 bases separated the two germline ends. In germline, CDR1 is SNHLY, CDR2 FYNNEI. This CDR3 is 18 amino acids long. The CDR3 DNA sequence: TGTGCCAGCAGTATTAGACTGTCTCCCGAGCTAAGGATCTCACCCCTCCACTTT. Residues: CASSIRLSPELRISPLHF.

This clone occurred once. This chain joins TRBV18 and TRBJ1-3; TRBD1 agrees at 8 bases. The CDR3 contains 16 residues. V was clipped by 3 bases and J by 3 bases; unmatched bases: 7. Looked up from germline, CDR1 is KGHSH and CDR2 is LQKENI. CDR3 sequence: CASSPRGQGGGNTIYF. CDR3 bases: TGTGCCAGCTCACCGAGAGGACAGGGTGGTGGAAACACCATATATTTT.

CDR3 amino acids: CSAWLAGVETQYF. CDR3 sequence (DNA): TGCAGCGCCTGGCTAGCGGGAGTAGAGACCCAGTACTTC. This chain connects TRBV29-1 to TRBJ2-5; TRBD2 matches at 10 bases. The germline gives CDR1 SQVTM, CDR2 ANQGSEA. The CDR3 loop spans 13 amino acids. The ends lost 7 bases at V and 4 bases at J; junction bases unmatched: 6.

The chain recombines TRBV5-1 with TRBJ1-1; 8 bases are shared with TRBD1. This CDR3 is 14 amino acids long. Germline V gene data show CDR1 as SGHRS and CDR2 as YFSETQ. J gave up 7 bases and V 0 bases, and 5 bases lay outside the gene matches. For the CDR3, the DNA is TGCGCCAGCAGCTTGGGGACAGGGTGGGGTGAAGCTTTCTTT. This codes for CASSLGTGWGEAFF.

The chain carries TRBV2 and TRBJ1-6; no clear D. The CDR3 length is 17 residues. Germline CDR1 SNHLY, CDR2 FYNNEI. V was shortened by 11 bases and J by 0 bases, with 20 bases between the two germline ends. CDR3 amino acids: CAGTEGGFSSYNSPLHF. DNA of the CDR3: TGTGCCGGCACCGAGGGAGGCTTTAGCTCCTATAATTCACCCCTCCACTTT. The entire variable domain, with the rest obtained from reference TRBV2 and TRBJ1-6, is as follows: EPEVTQTPSHQVTQMGQEVILRCVPISNHLYFYWYRQILGQKVEFLVSFYNNEISEKSEIFDDQFSVERPDGSNFTLKIRSTKLEDSAMYFCAGTEGGFSSYNSPLHFGNGTRLTVT.

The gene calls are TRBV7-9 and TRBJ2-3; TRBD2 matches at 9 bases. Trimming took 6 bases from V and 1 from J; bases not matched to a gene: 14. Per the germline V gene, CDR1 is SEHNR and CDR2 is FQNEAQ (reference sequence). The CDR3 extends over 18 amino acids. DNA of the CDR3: TGTGCCAGCAGATCAGGGATTAGACTAGCGGATCGCACAGATACGCAGTATTTT. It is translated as CASRSGIRLADRTDTQYF. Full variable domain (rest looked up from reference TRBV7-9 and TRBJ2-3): DTGVSQNPRHKITKRGQNVTFRCDPISEHNRLYWYRQTLGQGPEFLTYFQNEAQLEKSRLLSDRFSAERPKGSFSTLEIQRTEQGDSAMYLCASRSGIRLADRTDTQYFGPGTRLTVL.

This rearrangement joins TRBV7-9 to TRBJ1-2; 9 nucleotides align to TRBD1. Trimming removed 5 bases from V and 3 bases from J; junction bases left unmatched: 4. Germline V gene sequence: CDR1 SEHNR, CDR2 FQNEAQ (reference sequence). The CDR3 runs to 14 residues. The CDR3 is CASSTGTGHYGYTF. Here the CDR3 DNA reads TGTGCCAGCAGCACAGGGACAGGGCACTATGGCTACACCTTC.

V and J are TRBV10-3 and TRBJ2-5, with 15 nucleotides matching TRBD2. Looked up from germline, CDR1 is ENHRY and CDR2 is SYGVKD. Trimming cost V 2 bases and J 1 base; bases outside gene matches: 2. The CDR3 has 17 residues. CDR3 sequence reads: CAISEKGLAGGQETQYF. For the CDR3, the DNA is TGTGCCATCAGTGAGAAGGGACTAGCGGGGGGCCAAGAGACCCAGTACTTC.

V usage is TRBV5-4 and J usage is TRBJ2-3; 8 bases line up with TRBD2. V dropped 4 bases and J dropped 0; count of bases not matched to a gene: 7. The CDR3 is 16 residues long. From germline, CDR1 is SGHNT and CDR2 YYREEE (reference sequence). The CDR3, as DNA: TGTGCCAGCAGCCCGGCCGGGAGGGCTAGCACAGATACGCAGTATTTT. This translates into CASSPAGRASTDTQYF.